This T cell receptor (beta chain) came from a study of cytotoxic CD8 clonotypes in ibrutinib-treated CLL. This clone was seen a single time. CDR3 length equals 17 residues. Profiling relied on immunoSEQ multiplex PCR, and the TCRdb table lists in-frame clones only, not all of them. Of approximately 280,000 clones listed, roughly three quarters were seen once; the top ten hold about 5.7%. This chain joins TRBV21-1 and TRBJ1-2. TRBV21-1 is shown as a pseudogene. This TCR was recovered from a human donor with chronic lymphocytic leukemia. The source material was PBMCs, sampled at disease progression, from a patient treated with ibrutinib. In nucleotides, the CDR3 is TGTGCCAGCAGCAAAGAAGGGACTCCGGCGGATGGCTATGGCTACACCTTC. Translated: CASSKEGTPADGYGYTF.